The entry below describes one T cell receptor (beta chain). Its antigen remains unidentified. This specimen comes from a study of cytomegalovirus exposure and HLA in healthy donors. Study details: Among 150 million to 200 million T cells, an earlier analysis found about 100 million unique TCR beta sequences. Whole-study findings and limits: The investigators catalogued 150 or so TCR beta chains as cytomegalovirus-associated. It was confirmed in vitro that three of the CMV-associated chains were specific for CMV antigens. In a later analysis, donors in an Asian-associated ancestry cluster reportedly had fewer N-insertions in productive TCRs than the cohort mean.

Amplification used 60 Vbeta primers and 13 Jbeta primers. Assay used: immunoSEQ multiplex PCR; TCRdb lists only in-frame clones, some missing. Among approximately 130,000 clones listed, 85% to 90% were seen once. The specimen sequenced was PBMCs. The TCR sequence derives from a woman between 25 and 40 years old in good health and CMV-seronegative.

The DNA of the CDR3 is TGTGCCTGGAGCGGGATATCCTACGAGCAGTACTTC. Amino acids: CAWSGISYEQYF. The genes are TRBV30 and TRBJ2-7; tentative D call: TRBD2 (5 bases). The V end lost 3 bases, the J end lost 1 base, and 7 bases lay between the germline ends. The germline CDR1 and CDR2 sequences are GTSNPN and SVGIG (reference sequence). This CDR3 region has 12 residues.